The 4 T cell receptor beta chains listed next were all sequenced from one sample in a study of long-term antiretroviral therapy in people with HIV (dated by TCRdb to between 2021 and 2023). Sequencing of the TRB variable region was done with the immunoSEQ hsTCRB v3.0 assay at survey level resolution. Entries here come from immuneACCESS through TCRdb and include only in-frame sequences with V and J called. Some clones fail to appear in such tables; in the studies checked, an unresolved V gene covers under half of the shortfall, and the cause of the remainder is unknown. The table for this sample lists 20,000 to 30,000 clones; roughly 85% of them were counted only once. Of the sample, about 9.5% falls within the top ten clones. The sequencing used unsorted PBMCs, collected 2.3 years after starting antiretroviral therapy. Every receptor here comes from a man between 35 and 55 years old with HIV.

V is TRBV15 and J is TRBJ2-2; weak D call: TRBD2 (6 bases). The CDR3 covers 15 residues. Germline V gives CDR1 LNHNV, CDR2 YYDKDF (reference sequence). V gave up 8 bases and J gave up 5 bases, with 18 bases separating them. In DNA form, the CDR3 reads TGTGCCACCCGAGCGGACTATTCGGGGACCGGGGAGCTGTTTTTT. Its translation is CATRADYSGTGELFF.

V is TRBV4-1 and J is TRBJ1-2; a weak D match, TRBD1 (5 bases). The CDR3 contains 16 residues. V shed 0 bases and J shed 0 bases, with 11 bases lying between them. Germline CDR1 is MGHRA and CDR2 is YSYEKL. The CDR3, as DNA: TGCGCCAGCAGCCAAGATGGGGGGGGATCTAACTATGGCTACACCTTC. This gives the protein CASSQDGGGSNYGYTF.

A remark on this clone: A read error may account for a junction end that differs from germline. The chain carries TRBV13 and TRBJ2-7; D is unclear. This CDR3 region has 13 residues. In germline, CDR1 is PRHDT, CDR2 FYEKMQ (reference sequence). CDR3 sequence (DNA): TGTGCCAGCAGCCTAGGGCCCACCTACGAGCAGTACTTC. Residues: CASSLGPTYEQYF.

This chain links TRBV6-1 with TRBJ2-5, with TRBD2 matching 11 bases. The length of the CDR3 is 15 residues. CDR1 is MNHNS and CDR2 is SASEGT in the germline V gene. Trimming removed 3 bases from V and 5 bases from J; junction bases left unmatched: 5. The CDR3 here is CASSELAGGLETQYF. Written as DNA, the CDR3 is TGTGCCAGCAGTGAGCTAGCGGGGGGCCTGGAGACCCAGTACTTC.